This passage covers 7 T cell receptor beta chains from one sample sequenced in a study of shared clonotypes between healthy human individuals. Profiled with immunoSEQ multiplex PCR; TCRdb holds only in-frame clones, not every one. The profile covers about 980,000 clones, with approximately 76% appearing a single time and over 1.3% taken by the ten largest. The sample comprised memory CD4+ T cells sorted from blood. The subset is: CD45RA-negative fraction. The origin of the receptors is a man younger than 30 in good health.

CDR3 DNA: TGTGCCAGCAGCTGGCGGGACGGGCGCGATGAGCAGTTCTTC. Encoded protein: CASSWRDGRDEQFF. The V gene is TRBV5-6, the J gene TRBJ2-1; D is possibly TRBD2 (6 bases). The V gene's germline CDR1 is SGHDT and CDR2 YYEEEE. This CDR3 has 14 residues. The V end lost 3 bases, the J end lost 8 bases, and 15 bases lay between the germline ends.

This clone was found a few times. Within the sample, other DNA sequences also encode this same CDR3. This chain links TRBV19 with TRBJ1-5; perhaps TRBD1 as D (5 bases). This CDR3 comprises 13 residues. Germline V lookup: CDR1 LNHDA, CDR2 SQIVND (reference sequence). Deletions cut 4 bases from V and 6 bases from J, with 10 bases between. CDR3 coding DNA: TGTGCCAGTAGTAGTCAGGGAGGTCAGCCCCAGCATTTT. It is translated as CASSSQGGQPQHF. The variable domain in full, with the rest retrieved from reference TRBV19 and TRBJ1-5, is DGGITQSPKYLFRKEGQNVTLSCEQNLNHDAMYWYRQDPGQGLRLIYYSQIVNDFQKGDIAEGYSVSREKKESFPLTVTSAQKNPTAFYLCASSSQGGQPQHFGDGTRLSIL.

The rearrangement uses TRBV7-9 and TRBJ2-3, with a tentative D call TRBD1 (5 bases). With 3 bases removed from V and 0 bases from J, the gap between germline ends came to 13 bases. This CDR3 is 16 amino acids long. The germline gives CDR1 SEHNR, CDR2 FQNEAQ (reference sequence). The DNA of the CDR3 is TGTGCCAGCAGCTTCCAGGGAAGCTCTAGCACAGATACGCAGTATTTT. Translating it yields CASSFQGSSSTDTQYF.

The sample holds a few counts of this clone. V gene TRBV19 combines with J gene TRBJ1-2; D is ambiguous. V was trimmed by 6 bases and J by 0 bases, leaving 8 bases between them. This CDR3 contains 13 residues. Germline-derived CDR1 and CDR2 are LNHDA and SQIVND (reference sequence). Here the CDR3 DNA reads TGTGCCAGTAGGGACCGAGCTAACTATGGCTACACCTTC. This encodes CASRDRANYGYTF.

This sequence joins TRBV11-2 and TRBJ2-1; 8 positions match TRBD2. Germline CDR1 and CDR2: SGHAT and FQNNGV. V shed 4 bases, J shed 3 bases, and the junction held 11 bases outside the gene matches. The CDR3 is made up of 17 amino acids. In nucleotides, the CDR3 is TGTGCCAGCAGCTCACGGGGGGGACTAAAGCACTACAATGAGCAGTTCTTC. Protein product: CASSSRGGLKHYNEQFF. Together with reference TRBV11-2 and TRBJ2-1, the CDR3 gives the full variable domain: EAGVAQSPRYKIIEKRQSVAFWCNPISGHATLYWYQQILGQGPKLLIQFQNNGVVDDSQLPKDRFSAERLKGVDSTLKIQPAKLEDSAVYLCASSSRGGLKHYNEQFFGPGTRLTVL.

This clone was observed many times. CDR3 in DNA: TGTGCCAGTAGTCGCCTAGCGGGAGCAGATACGCAGTATTTT. This sequence encodes CASSRLAGADTQYF. The V and J genes are TRBV19 and TRBJ2-3; 10 nucleotides match TRBD2. V dropped 5 bases and J dropped 4; count of bases not matched to a gene: 3. The CDR3 consists of 14 residues. Looked up from germline, CDR1 is LNHDA and CDR2 is SQIVND (reference sequence).

V is TRBV5-1 and J is TRBJ1-5; D is perhaps TRBD1 (6 bases). Trimming shortened V by 4 bases and J by 1 base, and 12 bases separated the two germline ends. Germline V gene lookup returns CDR1 SGHRS and CDR2 YFSETQ. This CDR3 spans 15 amino acids. CDR3 DNA sequence: TGCGCCAGCAGCGAGGGGGGTGGCAGCAATCAGCCCCAGCATTTT. Its translation is CASSEGGGSNQPQHF. The full variable domain, with the rest looked up from reference TRBV5-1 and TRBJ1-5, is KAGVTQTPRYLIKTRGQQVTLSCSPISGHRSVSWYQQTPGQGLQFLFEYFSETQRNKGNFPGRFSGRQFSNSRSEMNVSTLELGDSALYLCASSEGGGSNQPQHFGDGTRLSIL.